This T cell receptor beta chain was sequenced for a study of regulatory T cells in long-lasting Graves disease. Many counts were recorded for this clonotype. In germline, CDR1 is LNHNV, CDR2 YYDKDF (reference sequence). V lost 3 bases and J lost 5, with 13 bases in between. The CDR3 is 14 amino acids. Relying on iRepertoire HTBI primers and Arm-PCR of CDR3 regions, the team built TCR beta libraries. TCRdb re-called the multiplex PCR reads with MiXCR, one entry per CDR3 protein. The data contain 400,000 to 450,000 distinct CDR3 sequences, around 20% of them seen just once; the ten biggest clones take up around 24%. Time point described: persistent/refractory GD, antithyroid drugs over 5 years with positive TRAb. The authors made the TCR library using RNA they extracted from PBMCs.

Material: peripheral blood mononuclear cells (PBMCs), obtained when the disease was refractory, from a patient treated with antithyroid drugs. The rearrangement uses TRBV15 and TRBJ2-5, with D perhaps matching TRBD2 (5 bases). This sequence was found in a female donor with Graves disease. CDR3 region: CATSRRADGETQYF. Written as DNA, the CDR3 is TGTGCCACCAGCAGGCGGGCCGATGGGGAGACCCAGTACTTC.